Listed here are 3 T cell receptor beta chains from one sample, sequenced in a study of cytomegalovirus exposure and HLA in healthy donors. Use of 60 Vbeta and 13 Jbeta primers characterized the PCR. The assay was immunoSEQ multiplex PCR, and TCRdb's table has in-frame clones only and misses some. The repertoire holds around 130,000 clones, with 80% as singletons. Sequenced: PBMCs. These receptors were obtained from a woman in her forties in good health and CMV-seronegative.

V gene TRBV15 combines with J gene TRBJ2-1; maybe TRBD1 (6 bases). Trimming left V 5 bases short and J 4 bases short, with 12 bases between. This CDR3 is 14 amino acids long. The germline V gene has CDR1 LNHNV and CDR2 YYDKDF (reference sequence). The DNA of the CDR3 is TGTGCCACCAGCGGGACAAGCACATACAATGAGCAGTTCTTC. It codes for CATSGTSTYNEQFF.

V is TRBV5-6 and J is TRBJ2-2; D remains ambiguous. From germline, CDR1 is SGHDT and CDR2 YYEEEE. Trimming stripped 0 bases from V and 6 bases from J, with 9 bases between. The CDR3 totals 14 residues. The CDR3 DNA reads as TGTGCCAGCAGCTTGGAGGTTCTAGCCGGGGAGCTGTTTTTT. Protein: CASSLEVLAGELFF.

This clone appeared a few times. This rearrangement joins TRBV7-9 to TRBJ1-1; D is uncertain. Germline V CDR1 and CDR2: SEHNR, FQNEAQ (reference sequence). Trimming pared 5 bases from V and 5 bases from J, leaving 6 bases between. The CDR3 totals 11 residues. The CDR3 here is CASSPGTEAFF. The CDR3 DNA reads TGTGCCAGCAGCCCCGGGACTGAAGCTTTCTTT.